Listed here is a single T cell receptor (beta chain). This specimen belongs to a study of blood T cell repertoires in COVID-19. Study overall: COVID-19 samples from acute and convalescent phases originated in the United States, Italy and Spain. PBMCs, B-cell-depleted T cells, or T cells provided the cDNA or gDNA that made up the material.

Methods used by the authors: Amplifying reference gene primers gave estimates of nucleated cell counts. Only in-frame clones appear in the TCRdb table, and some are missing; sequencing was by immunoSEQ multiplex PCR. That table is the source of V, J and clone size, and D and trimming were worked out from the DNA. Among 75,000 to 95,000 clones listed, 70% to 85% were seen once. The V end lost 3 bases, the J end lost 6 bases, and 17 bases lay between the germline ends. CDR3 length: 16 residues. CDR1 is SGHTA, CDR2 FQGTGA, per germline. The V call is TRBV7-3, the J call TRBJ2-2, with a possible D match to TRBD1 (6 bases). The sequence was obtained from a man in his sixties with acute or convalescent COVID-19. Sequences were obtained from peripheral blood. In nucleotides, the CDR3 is TGTGCCAGCAGCTTGTTGGGCAGGGGTGCCCCCGGGGAGCTGTTTTTT. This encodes CASSLLGRGAPGELFF. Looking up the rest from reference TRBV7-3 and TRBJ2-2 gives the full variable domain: GAGVSQTPSNKVTEKGKYVELRCDPISGHTALYWYRQSLGQGPEFLIYFQGTGAADDSGLPNDRFFAVRPEGSVSTLKIQRTERGDSAVYLCASSLLGRGAPGELFFGEGSRLTVL.